This T cell receptor (beta chain) was captured by sequencing in a study of cytomegalovirus exposure and HLA in healthy donors. Study results and caveats: Later on, an analysis found that several of the most significant clusters appeared to be linked to common viral pathogens, which included parvovirus B19.

About this clone itself: Its antigen is not identified.

The donors (healthy individuals) were bone marrow donors. 13 Jbeta primers and 60 Vbeta primers were used for the PCR. Sequencing was performed with immunoSEQ multiplex PCR; in TCRdb, only in-frame clones are kept and a portion is missing. The data contain under 250,000 clones, roughly four fifths of them seen just once; the ten biggest clones take up approximately 2%. Looked up from germline, CDR1 is LNHNV and CDR2 is YYDKDF (reference sequence). The junction had 11 bases not matched to a gene; V was cut back by 1 base and J by 9 bases. The CDR3 is made up of 15 amino acids. This TCR was recovered from a man under 40 in good health and CMV-seronegative. Material: PBMCs. The chain is built from TRBV15 and TRBJ1-2; 7 bases align to TRBD1. The CDR3 DNA reads as TGTGCCACCAGCAGAGTCGGTTGGGCAGGGGGTAGCTACACCTTC. Its protein is CATSRVGWAGGSYTF.